This is a list of T cell receptor beta chains from one sample in a study of cytomegalovirus exposure and HLA in healthy donors. Some clones are missing from TCRdb's copy, which holds only in-frame ones; the method was immunoSEQ multiplex PCR. The sample gives under 150,000 clones, 68% of which show up once; approximately 4.3% is in the top ten. Sequenced: PBMCs. Source of these receptors: a man aged 55 to 69 in good health and CMV-seronegative. CDR3s include the opening cysteine and the closing phenylalanine or tryptophan. D genes are given only for firm matches. Some rows have no size entry. The others give once, few or many, or a class for an expanded clone.

d_call j_call clone_size v_call cdr3_nt cdr3_aa
TRBD1 TRBJ2-4 . TRBV5-1 TGCGCCAGCAGCTTAAAAGCCGGGACAGCGATAGCCAAAAACATTCAGTACTTC CASSLKAGTAIAKNIQYF
TRBD1 TRBJ2-2 . TRBV19 TGTGCCAGTAGTCCCCCGGGACAGGGAGACACCGGGGAGCTGTTTTTT CASSPPGQGDTGELFF
. TRBJ2-2 . TRBV9 TGTGCCAGCAGCGTAGGTCAGGGGCGTCGGTCCGGGGAGCTGTTTTTT CASSVGQGRRSGELFF
. TRBJ1-1 . TRBV11-2 TGTGCCAGCAGCTTTGGACCGGGAGGAACTGAAGCTTTCTTT CASSFGPGGTEAFF
. TRBJ1-1 . TRBV28 TGTGCCAGCAGGCCCACAGGACTGAACACTGAAGCTTTCTTT CASRPTGLNTEAFF
TRBD1 TRBJ2-1 . TRBV30 TGTGCCTGGAGTAGACGGACAGGGGGGATTTACAATGAGCAGTTCTTC CAWSRRTGGIYNEQFF
. TRBJ2-7 . TRBV5-1 TGCGCCAGCAGCTTAGAACCAGGGTCGGGCGAGCAGTACTTC CASSLEPGSGEQYF
. TRBJ1-1 . TRBV14 TGTGCCAGCAGCGGTACCAACAAACAGGGAAGAAAAACTGAAGCTTTCTTT CASSGTNKQGRKTEAFF
. TRBJ2-7 . TRBV6-5 TGTGCCAGCAGGGCCACTAGGATCTACGAGCAGTACTTC CASRATRIYEQYF
TRBD2 TRBJ2-3 few TRBV15 TGTGCCACCAGCAGAGGAAGTCGAGCTAGCGGGCGCACAGATACGCAGTATTTT CATSRGSRASGRTDTQYF
TRBD2 TRBJ2-1 . TRBV7-7 TGTGCTAGCACGAAGCTAGCGGGAGCCTACAATGAGCAGTTCTTC CASTKLAGAYNEQFF
. TRBJ2-7 . TRBV28 TGTGCCAGCAATCCCGGACTGGCTTACGAGCAGTACTTC CASNPGLAYEQYF
. TRBJ1-5 few TRBV15 TGTGCCACCAGCAGAGCCGGGGGCAATCAGCCCCAGCATTTT CATSRAGGNQPQHF
. TRBJ2-3 few TRBV7-9 TGTGCCAGCAGCTCGGAGATCACAGATACGCAGTATTTT CASSSEITDTQYF
TRBD1 TRBJ2-3 few TRBV27 TGTGCCAGCAGTTTATCGGGCGACAGGGTGCCCATCACAGATACGCAGTATTTT CASSLSGDRVPITDTQYF
. TRBJ2-5 . TRBV28 TGTGCCAGCAGTCCCACAATGAGGGAGACCCAGTACTTC CASSPTMRETQYF
TRBD2 TRBJ2-2 . TRBV4-2 TGTGCCAGCAGCCAAGAAGTTGCAGCGGGAGGGCCTTGGACCGGGGAGCTGTTTTTT CASSQEVAAGGPWTGELFF
TRBD1 TRBJ1-1 . TRBV19 TGTGCCAGTAGTGGGACAGGGAAAACTGAAGCTTTCTTT CASSGTGKTEAFF
TRBD1 TRBJ2-5 few TRBV6-5 TGTGCCAGCACAGAGGACAGGGGTCAAGAGACCCAGTACTTC CASTEDRGQETQYF
TRBD1 TRBJ2-7 . TRBV5-6 TGTGCCAGCAGCAAAGGAGGCGCAGGGGGCTACGAGCAGTACTTC CASSKGGAGGYEQYF
. TRBJ2-7 . TRBV7-3 TGTGCCAGCAGAACCCACGGTAGCGGACCCTACGAGCAGTACTTC CASRTHGSGPYEQYF
. TRBJ1-5 . TRBV10-3 TGTGCCATCAGGAGCGCGGAAGGTGACCAGCCCCAGCATTTT CAIRSAEGDQPQHF
. TRBJ2-5 . TRBV7-2 TGTGCCAGCAGCTCACAGCGGGAAGGGGGGGAGACCCAGTACTTC CASSSQREGGETQYF
TRBD1 TRBJ1-3 . TRBV19 TGTGCCAGTAGTCCGGACAGGGTCACTGGAAACACCATATATTTT CASSPDRVTGNTIYF
TRBD2 TRBJ2-3 . TRBV4-1 TGCGCCAGCAGCTCTCGGACTAGCGGCACAGATACGCAGTATTTT CASSSRTSGTDTQYF
TRBD1 TRBJ1-4 once TRBV9 TGTGCCAGCAGCGTAGCCCCACAGGGGACTAATGAAAAACTGTTTTTT CASSVAPQGTNEKLFF
. TRBJ1-1 . TRBV18 TGTGCCAGCTCACCACCAGGGGATATGAACACTGAAGCTTTCTTT CASSPPGDMNTEAFF
TRBD1 TRBJ2-7 . TRBV28 TGTGCCAGCTGGGACAGGGGTTTGGAGGAGCAGTACTTC CASWDRGLEEQYF
. TRBJ2-3 . TRBV5-6 TGTGCCAGCAGCTTGCAGGGTGGCACAGATACGCAGTATTTT CASSLQGGTDTQYF
. TRBJ2-7 once TRBV4-1 TGCGCCAGCAGCCTAGGAGCGGGCCAGGGCGGATACGAGCAGTACTTC CASSLGAGQGGYEQYF
TRBD2 TRBJ2-5 . TRBV28 TGTGCCAGCAGTTTTGCCTCTAGCGGCCAAGAGACCCAGTACTTC CASSFASSGQETQYF
TRBD2 TRBJ2-2 once TRBV19 TGTGCCAGTAGTGGATGGTGGACTAGAGGGCCGAACACCGGGGAGCTGTTTTTT CASSGWWTRGPNTGELFF
TRBD1 TRBJ1-1 . TRBV5-1 TGCGCCAGCAGCCTCGGGACAGGGGGCGGAAGAGGGGAAGCTTTCTTT CASSLGTGGGRGEAFF
. TRBJ1-2 . TRBV28 TGTGCCAGCAGCGAGAACCAGGGATCCTATGGCTACACCTTC CASSENQGSYGYTF
TRBD2 TRBJ2-3 . TRBV5-1 TGCGCCAGCAGCTTCGGACTAGCGGGAGGGCCGCGGAGCACAGATACGCAGTATTTT CASSFGLAGGPRSTDTQYF
. TRBJ1-4 . TRBV29-1 TGCAGCGTTGAATCAAATGAAAAACTGTTTTTT CSVESNEKLFF
. TRBJ2-2 . TRBV28 TGTGCCAGCACTAAACAGGGCGGGACCGGGGAGCTGTTTTTT CASTKQGGTGELFF
. TRBJ1-1 few TRBV29-1 TGCAGCGTTGGTCAGGGAACCAACACTGAAGCTTTCTTT CSVGQGTNTEAFF
. TRBJ2-7 . TRBV5-4 TGTGCCAGTACCCCCGGGACATCGAGAAGCAACGAGCAGTACTTC CASTPGTSRSNEQYF
TRBD2 TRBJ2-7 once TRBV7-9 TGTGCCAGCAGCTTAGGGGTAGCGGGAGTCTACGAGCAGTACTTC CASSLGVAGVYEQYF
TRBD2 TRBJ2-1 . TRBV7-9 TGTGCCAGCAGCTTTAGCGGGACTAGCGGGAGGGTGGCTGAGCAGTTCTTC CASSFSGTSGRVAEQFF
TRBD1 TRBJ2-7 . TRBV6-5 TGTGCCAGCAGTCGGACAGGGGCCTACGAGCAGTACTTC CASSRTGAYEQYF
TRBD2 TRBJ2-2 . TRBV7-3 TGTGCCAGCAGCCCGGGGACTAGCGGGACAGGCGGGGAGCTGTTTTTT CASSPGTSGTGGELFF
. TRBJ1-1 . TRBV15 TGTGCCACCAGCAGAGATCGGGGATTTGAAGCTTTCTTT CATSRDRGFEAFF
. TRBJ1-2 . TRBV2 TGTGCCAGCAGTGATGGGGAGGGCCTGGGTGGCTACACCTTC CASSDGEGLGGYTF